The 11 T cell receptor beta chains below come from one sample, sequenced in a study of T cells after yellow fever vaccination. Each CDR3 protein gets one entry after TCRdb re-called the 5' RACE reads with MiXCR. The sample records some 350,000 distinct CDR3 sequences, 3.5% to 4.5% being singletons. The sample in question was PBMCs, obtained 5 days after the yellow fever booster vaccination. Receptors were obtained from a man younger than 35 who received the YFV17D yellow fever vaccine.

This chain joins TRBV4-2 and TRBJ2-3; D unclear. Between the trimmed V and J ends, which lost 1 base and 10 bases, there was a span of 18 bases. CDR3 length: 15 residues. Germline lookup yields CDR1 LGHNA and CDR2 YNFKEQ. The CDR3 DNA reads TGTGCCAGCAGCCAAGGTGGGGAACCCCCTTTGGCGCAGTATTTT. It translates to CASSQGGEPPLAQYF.

This chain uses TRBV5-6 with TRBJ2-7; D unresolved. V was shortened by 4 bases and J by 6 bases, with 11 bases between the two germline ends. The germline CDR1 and CDR2 sequences are SGHDT and YYEEEE. This CDR3 region has 12 residues. CDR3 bases: TGTGCCAGCAGCCCCAGCACGGTCGAGCAGTACTTC. It is translated as CASSPSTVEQYF.

This chain joins TRBV7-2 and TRBJ2-7, with D possibly being TRBD1 (5 bases). Germline V CDR1 and CDR2: SGHTA, FQGNSA. The CDR3 runs 15 residues. With 2 bases removed from V and 3 bases from J, the gap between germline ends came to 14 bases. CDR3 DNA sequence: TGTGCCAGCAGCTTAAACGGCAGGGCTGACTACGAGCAGTACTTC. Translated, it gives CASSLNGRADYEQYF.

At least ten counts were recorded for this clonotype. The chain joins TRBV2 to TRBJ2-5, with D uncertain. The CDR3 covers 13 residues. V dropped 4 bases and J dropped 5 bases, with 11 bases sitting between them. Germline V CDR1 and CDR2: SNHLY, FYNNEI. The CDR3 spells CASSGSGSETQYF. In nucleotides, the CDR3 is TGTGCCAGCAGTGGAAGTGGCTCCGAGACCCAGTACTTC.

The V call is TRBV12-3 or TRBV12-4, the J call TRBJ1-4, with TRBD1 matching 10 bases. This CDR3 has 15 amino acids. The junction had 2 bases not matched to a gene; V was cut back by 0 bases and J by 7 bases. Written as DNA, the CDR3 is TGTGCCAGCAGTTTAGCGGACAGGGGGGTTGAAAAACTGTTTTTT. This gives the protein CASSLADRGVEKLFF.

In this sample, this clonotype turned up a few times. This rearrangement joins TRBV24-1 to TRBJ2-5; D is tentatively TRBD1 or TRBD2 (7 bases each). CDR3 length: 16 amino acids. V lost 3 bases to trimming and J lost 3 bases, with 16 bases between them. The V gene's germline CDR1 is KGHDR and CDR2 SFDVKD. CDR3: CATSDARQGGEETQYF. DNA of the CDR3: TGTGCCACCAGTGATGCTCGACAGGGAGGGGAAGAGACCCAGTACTTC.

The DNA of the CDR3 is TGTGCCAGTAGTATAGATCTTGCAGGGATGTATGGCTACACCTTC. As protein: CASSIDLAGMYGYTF. This sequence joins TRBV19 and TRBJ1-2; maybe TRBD1 (5 bases). The CDR3 spans 15 residues. Looked up from germline, CDR1 is LNHDA and CDR2 is SQIVND (reference sequence). V lost 0 bases and J 5 bases, leaving 13 bases between the germline ends.

The chain employs TRBV5-1 and TRBJ1-2; no reliable D call. Germline values: CDR1 SGHRS, CDR2 YFSETQ. CDR3 length: 17 amino acids. V dropped 0 bases and J dropped 1 base, with 16 bases sitting between them. As DNA, the CDR3 is TGCGCCAGCAGCTTGGGGCAATTCAGTGGCCTTAACTATGGCTACACCTTC. Amino acid sequence: CASSLGQFSGLNYGYTF.

Many counts were recorded for this clonotype. The V gene is TRBV5-1, the J gene TRBJ1-1, with D unclear. Trimming pared 3 bases from V and 4 bases from J, leaving 13 bases between. CDR3 size: 14 residues. Germline V gene lookup returns CDR1 SGHRS and CDR2 YFSETQ. In nucleotides, the CDR3 is TGCGCCAGCAGCTGGCTACCCGCTGCCACTGAAGCTTTCTTT. It translates to CASSWLPAATEAFF.

The V and J genes are TRBV6-2 or TRBV6-3 and TRBJ2-7; possibly TRBD2 for D (6 bases). The germline CDR1 and CDR2 sequences are MNHEY and SVGEGT. This CDR3 spans 14 amino acids. Deletions cut 2 bases from V and 0 bases from J, with 8 bases between. CDR3 nucleotides: TGTGCCAGCAGTTACGGGGGGAACTCCTACGAGCAGTACTTC. Amino acid sequence: CASSYGGNSYEQYF.

The CDR3 nucleotides read TGCGCCAGCAGCCAAGATACGCGGGGGGGCGCAGATACGCAGTATTTT. This gives the protein CASSQDTRGGADTQYF. The V and J genes are TRBV4-3 and TRBJ2-3, with 9 bases aligning to TRBD2. The germline gives CDR1 LGHNA, CDR2 YSLEER. Trimming removed 0 bases from V and 4 bases from J; junction bases left unmatched: 5. The CDR3 consists of 16 residues.